This T cell receptor (beta chain) originates from a study of cytomegalovirus exposure and HLA in healthy donors. Study-wide results and caveats: As confirmed in vitro, a few CMV-associated chains were specific for CMV antigens. Rare TCR sequences dominated, though some public TCRs recurred in many donors. In the 120 validation repertoires, a later analysis found that first-cohort TCR clusters tended to co-occur.

V was pared by 0 bases and J by 4 bases, with 17 bases between. This CDR3 contains 17 residues. Germline CDR1 and CDR2: MGHRA and YSYEKL. With regard to this clone: Its matching antigen is unknown.

The table came from immunoSEQ multiplex PCR; TCRdb's copy has only in-frame clones and leaves some out. The sample lists 120,000 or so clones; more than 85% were seen once. An approximately 120-subject validation cohort, separate from the roughly 670-subject first cohort, supplied the donors. The origin of this receptor is a man between 18 and 29 years old in good health and CMV-seropositive. The chain links TRBV4-1 to TRBJ2-3; possible D gene TRBD2, 5 bases. The sample was PBMCs. The CDR3 here is CASSQDWAGAEADTQYF. The CDR3 DNA reads TGCGCCAGCAGCCAAGATTGGGCGGGCGCGGAGGCAGATACGCAGTATTTT.